A single sample gave rise to the 2 T cell receptor beta chains below, sequenced in a study of T cell repertoires in cytomegalovirus infection. In TCRdb, the reads were re-called with MiXCR into one record per CDR3 protein. This table has roughly 760,000 distinct CDR3 sequences, roughly 35% appearing once. Input material: PBMCs. All receptors come from a human donor in good health (CMV status not recorded). Some clones in this sample may be carry-over from other donors' samples.

This clonotype was observed a handful of times. This chain joins TRBV14 and TRBJ2-5, with D possibly matching TRBD1 (5 bases). The CDR3 length is 15 residues. Trimming pared 3 bases from V and 1 base from J, leaving 12 bases between. CDR1 is SGHDN and CDR2 is FVKESK in the germline V gene. DNA of the CDR3: TGTGCCAGCAGCCACCTAGGGGCCCTCCAAGAGACCCAGTACTTC. Its translation is CASSHLGALQETQYF.

This chain links TRBV29-1 with TRBJ2-3, with TRBD2 matching over 11 bases. The CDR3 runs 19 residues. V shed 3 bases, J shed 2 bases, and the junction held 16 bases outside the gene matches. Germline V CDR1 and CDR2: SQVTM, ANQGSEA. CDR3 coding DNA: TGCAGCGTTGATCTGTGGGCTAGCGGGAGGATGGATCCCACAGATACGCAGTATTTT. This gives the protein CSVDLWASGRMDPTDTQYF.